The present entry profiles one T cell receptor (beta chain) with its context. Its antigen is not known. Trimming cost V 0 bases and J 7 bases, with 7 bases left between them. Germline V CDR1 and CDR2: MNHNS, SASEGT. CDR3 length: 13 amino acids. The data derive from a study of cytomegalovirus exposure and HLA in healthy donors. Study details: There were roughly 80 million unique TCRs (from HLA-typed donors) in an early data release. Study results and caveats: A later analysis reportedly identified an Asian-associated ancestry cluster as carrying fewer N-insertions than the 666-donor mean.

PCR was performed using 60 Vbeta and 13 Jbeta primers. Using immunoSEQ multiplex PCR, the repertoire was profiled, and TCRdb retains in-frame clones only, with some absent. The sample records roughly 120,000 clones, approximately 71% being singletons. Sequenced: PBMCs. This receptor was obtained from a man aged 35-49 years in good health and CMV-seronegative. The genes are TRBV6-1 and TRBJ1-5; D gene uncertain. The CDR3 here is CASSEARLQPQHF. The CDR3, as DNA: TGTGCCAGCAGTGAAGCGCGTTTACAGCCCCAGCATTTT.